Listed below are T cell receptor beta chains from one sample, sequenced in a study of T-cell memory formation after mild COVID-19. TCRdb analysed the 5' RACE reads with MiXCR anew, one entry per CDR3 protein. The repertoire holds 110,000 to 150,000 distinct CDR3 sequences, with 20% to 25% as singletons. Sequenced input: PBMCs or a T cell subset sorted from them (not recorded which). These receptors all stem from an adult woman who had mild COVID-19 (a few samples of this study predate the infection). Cell type and time point are not known. CDR3s include the opening cysteine and the closing phenylalanine or tryptophan.

CASSLGDREEEDYGYTF	TRBV5-1	TRBJ1-2
CASSLGAGGGNEQYF	TRBV13	TRBJ2-7
CASSRGASGGPLGNEQFF	TRBV11-3	TRBJ2-1
CASSLPPGQGTVIETQYF	TRBV5-1	TRBJ2-5
CASSTLPRGIYEQFF	TRBV12-3/TRBV12-4	TRBJ2-1
CASSRLAGGQWYNEQFF	TRBV12-3/TRBV12-4	TRBJ2-1
CASRSGNWELFF	TRBV19	TRBJ2-2
CAIRTDSSSYNSPLHF	TRBV2	TRBJ1-6
CASSPGLVNTEAFF	TRBV19	TRBJ1-1
CASSLLRGRIITGELFF	TRBV11-2	TRBJ2-2
CATSDDGTKSPRELFF	TRBV24-1	TRBJ2-2
CASSVDGGDENIQYF	TRBV9	TRBJ2-4
CASSLRGLAGYEQFF	TRBV5-1	TRBJ2-1
CASGGGSNQPQHF	TRBV9	TRBJ1-5
CASSQWTGAAEVEQFF	TRBV4-1	TRBJ2-1
CASSYLPGPKNTEAFF	TRBV5-1	TRBJ1-1
CSASGLSYHEQFF	TRBV20-1	TRBJ2-1
CASSQSYLGNTIYF	TRBV3-1	TRBJ1-3
CASRPGTDNQPQHF	TRBV12-3/TRBV12-4	TRBJ1-5
CASSPVASPSTDTQYF	TRBV7-8	TRBJ2-3
CASSDPDRLEWFYGYTF	TRBV7-9	TRBJ1-2
CASSQVWGGDTEAFF	TRBV4-1	TRBJ1-1
CASSLEPGRDTEAFF	TRBV7-6	TRBJ1-1
CASSFDRNSYNEQFF	TRBV6-4	TRBJ2-1
CASSVGDRKETQYF	TRBV9	TRBJ2-5
CASSEAGAYSNQPQHF	TRBV6-1	TRBJ1-5
CASSLEVAARFQETQYF	TRBV5-1	TRBJ2-5
CASSSLDSGRNEQFF	TRBV6-2/TRBV6-3	TRBJ2-1
CSVSGFRSNYEQYF	TRBV29-1	TRBJ2-7
CASSPGTGVGYEQYF	TRBV4-1	TRBJ2-7
CASQAGMNTEAFF	TRBV25-1	TRBJ1-1
CASSDQTSGKETQYF	TRBV11-3	TRBJ2-5
CASSESPGEGIYGYTF	TRBV6-1	TRBJ1-2
CASSRVHNTEAFF	TRBV7-2	TRBJ1-1
CASSPNIMEDPTTEAFF	TRBV7-3	TRBJ1-1
CASSVDGGGSYEQYF	TRBV9	TRBJ2-7
CASRPRQADNYGYTF	TRBV5-1	TRBJ1-2
CSVVPRDKNTGELFF	TRBV29-1	TRBJ2-2
CASSLGLSGGDYNEQFF	TRBV7-9	TRBJ2-1
CASSFGTGGSEQFF	TRBV12-3/TRBV12-4	TRBJ2-1
CARQRPDYGYTF	TRBV2	TRBJ1-2
CATALYSNQPQHF	TRBV18	TRBJ1-5
CSAREVLAGVWETQYF	TRBV20-1	TRBJ2-5
CASTLSFGTYNEQFF	TRBV27	TRBJ2-1
CASSLAEGYEQYF	TRBV5-1	TRBJ2-7
CASRGGGGGADTQYF	TRBV12-3/TRBV12-4	TRBJ2-3
CASKEGPYNEQFF	TRBV2	TRBJ2-1
CASSGDRMSTEAFF	TRBV12-3/TRBV12-4	TRBJ1-1
CASSARLAKNIQYF	TRBV5-1	TRBJ2-4
CASSYRRVERISPQHF	TRBV7-9	TRBJ1-5
CASSSPPGLAYEQYF	TRBV7-9	TRBJ2-7
CASSQDLTGLFYEQYF	TRBV4-2	TRBJ2-7
CASSSAFPYEQFF	TRBV5-4	TRBJ2-1
CASSIASPTDTQYF	TRBV19	TRBJ2-3
CAISESYYEQYF	TRBV10-3	TRBJ2-7